This T cell receptor beta chain was sequenced for a study of T cell repertoires in cytomegalovirus infection. About the study: Both CMV infection and a matching HLA type were indicated by public TCR beta signatures. General observations from the study: The study identified carriers of CMV plus the relevant HLA from cumulative public TCR beta family frequency. It was HLA-C-restricted CMV-specific TCR beta clonotypes that dominated the response ex vivo.

TCRdb re-analysed the reads in MiXCR, keeping a single row per CDR3 protein. The table has approximately 200,000 distinct CDR3 sequences, approximately 28% seen once. For this clonotype: The antigen remains unidentified.

Sequencing was carried out using PBMCs. The receptor comes from a human donor in good health (CMV status not recorded). Some clones in this sample may be carry-over from other donors' samples.

The CDR3 sequence: CASDRGPYNEQFF. The CDR3 DNA is TGTGCCAGCGACAGGGGGCCCTACAATGAGCAGTTCTTC. This rearrangement joins TRBV2 to TRBJ2-1; 10 bases are a match to TRBD1. The CDR3 is made up of 13 amino acids. The germline V gene has CDR1 SNHLY and CDR2 FYNNEI. The V and J ends lost 8 bases and 2 bases, in that order; junction bases with no gene match: 0.